This T cell receptor (beta chain) comes out of a study of T cell responses to AZD1222 COVID-19 vaccine. The data were produced by immunoSEQ multiplex PCR, yet TCRdb's version contains in-frame clones alone and is incomplete. Here the sample spans 40,000 to 55,000 clones, about 92% being singletons. The germline V gene has CDR1 MNHEY and CDR2 SMNVEV (reference sequence). This CDR3 has 15 amino acids. The V end lost 3 bases, the J end lost 7 bases, and 13 bases lay between the germline ends. Sequenced here: peripheral blood, sampled 28 days after the second AZD1222 dose. This clonotype was obtained from an adult who received the AZD1222 COVID-19 vaccine. The J gene is TRBJ1-6, the V gene TRBV27, with D maybe TRBD1 (5 bases). The CDR3 reads CASSFRAGSNSPLHF. CDR3 in DNA: TGTGCCAGCAGTTTTAGGGCAGGGTCGAATTCACCCCTCCACTTT.